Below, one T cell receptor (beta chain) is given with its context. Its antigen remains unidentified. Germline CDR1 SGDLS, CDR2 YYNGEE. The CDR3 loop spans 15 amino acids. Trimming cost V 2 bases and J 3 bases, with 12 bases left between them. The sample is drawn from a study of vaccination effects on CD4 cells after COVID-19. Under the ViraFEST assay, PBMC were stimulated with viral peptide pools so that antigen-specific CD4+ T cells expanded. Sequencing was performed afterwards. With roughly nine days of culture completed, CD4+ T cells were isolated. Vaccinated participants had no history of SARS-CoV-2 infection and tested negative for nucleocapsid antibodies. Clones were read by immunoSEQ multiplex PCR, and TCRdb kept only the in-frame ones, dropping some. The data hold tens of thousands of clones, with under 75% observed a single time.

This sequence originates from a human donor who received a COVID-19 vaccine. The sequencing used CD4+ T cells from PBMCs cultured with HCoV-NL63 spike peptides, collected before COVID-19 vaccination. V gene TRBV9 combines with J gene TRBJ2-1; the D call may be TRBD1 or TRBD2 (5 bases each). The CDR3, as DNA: TGTGCCAGCAGCGTTAATGCTGGGGGCTACAATGAGCAGTTCTTC. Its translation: CASSVNAGGYNEQFF.